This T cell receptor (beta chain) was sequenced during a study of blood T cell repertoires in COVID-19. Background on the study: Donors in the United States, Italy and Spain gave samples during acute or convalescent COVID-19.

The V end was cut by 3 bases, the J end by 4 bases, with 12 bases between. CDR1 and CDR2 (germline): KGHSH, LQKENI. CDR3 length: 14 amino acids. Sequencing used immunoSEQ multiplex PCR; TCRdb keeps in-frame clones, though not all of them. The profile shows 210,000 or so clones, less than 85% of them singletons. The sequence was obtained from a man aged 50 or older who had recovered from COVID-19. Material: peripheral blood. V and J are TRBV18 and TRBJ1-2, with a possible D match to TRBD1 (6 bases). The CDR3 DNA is TGTGCCAGCTCACCGAACAGGGACACCTATGGCTACACCTTC. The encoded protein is CASSPNRDTYGYTF.